The 32 T cell receptor beta chains below were found in one sample sequenced in a study of T-cell memory formation after mild COVID-19. TCRdb reanalysed the 5' RACE reads using MiXCR and keeps one entry per CDR3 protein. The sample has around 340,000 distinct CDR3 sequences; more than 20% are singletons. Sequences were obtained from PBMCs or a T cell subset sorted from them (not recorded which). The receptors were sampled from an adult woman who had mild COVID-19 (a few samples of this study predate the infection). Cell type and time point are not known.

This clonotype was observed a few times. The chain links TRBV12-3 or TRBV12-4 to TRBJ1-1, with 7 bases that match TRBD1. This CDR3 is built from 13 residues. V was clipped by 7 bases and J by 1 base; unmatched bases: 3. In nucleotides, the CDR3 is TGTGCCAGCAAGGGACAGACGAACACTGAAGCTTTCTTT. This encodes CASKGQTNTEAFF.

In its sample, this clonotype was seen a few times. The chain is built from TRBV7-3 and TRBJ1-1; D possibly corresponds to TRBD1 (5 bases). The V end lost 5 bases, the J end lost 5 bases, and 18 bases lay between the germline ends. The CDR3 has 15 amino acids. Germline CDR1 SGHTA, CDR2 FQGTGA. The CDR3 coding sequence is TGTGCCAGCAGCCCGGAGGGATTAGCAGGGACTGAAGCTTTCTTT. Its translation: CASSPEGLAGTEAFF.

The V call is TRBV18, the J call TRBJ1-1; the D gene is possibly TRBD1 (5 bases). The germline V gene has CDR1 KGHSH and CDR2 LQKENI. Trimming took off 3 bases at V and 11 bases at J, with 19 bases between the two ends. This CDR3 region has 14 residues. The CDR3 DNA reads TGTGCCAGCTCACCCACTGGTGGGGCCTCTGCGGCTTTCTTT. Translation: CASSPTGGASAAFF. Combining the CDR3 with reference TRBV18 and TRBJ1-1 gives the whole variable domain NAGVMQNPRHLVRRRGQEARLRCSPMKGHSHVYWYRQLPEEGLKFMVYLQKENIIDESGMPKERFSAEFPKEGPSILRIQQVVRGDSAAYFCASSPTGGASAAFFGQGTRLTVV.

This clonotype turned up a few times. The chain has TRBV30 and TRBJ2-7; TRBD1 matches 11 bases. V lost 0 bases and J lost 5; bases outside the gene matches: 3. This CDR3 has 14 amino acids. Germline CDR1 and CDR2: GTSNPN and SVGIG (reference sequence). The CDR3 DNA follows: TGTGCCTGGAGTGTAGGACAGGGGGCGAACGAGCAGTACTTC. It is translated as CAWSVGQGANEQYF. The entire variable domain, with the rest obtained from reference TRBV30 and TRBJ2-7, is as follows: SQTIHQWPATLVQPVGSPLSLECTVEGTSNPNLYWYRQAAGRGLQLLFYSVGIGQISSEVPQNLSASRPQDRQFILSSKKLLLSDSGFYLCAWSVGQGANEQYFGPGTRLTVT.

This chain connects TRBV15 to TRBJ1-4; a weak D match, TRBD1 (5 bases). The ends were cut back, 4 bases at V and 8 bases at J, with 17 bases in the middle. The CDR3 extends over 15 amino acids. CDR1 is LNHNV and CDR2 is YYDKDF in the germline V gene (reference sequence). In nucleotides, the CDR3 is TGTGCCACCAGCACCCGACAGCACCCCCGGGAAAAACTGTTTTTT. Its translation is CATSTRQHPREKLFF. Together with reference TRBV15 and TRBJ1-4, the CDR3 gives the full variable domain: DAMVIQNPRYQVTQFGKPVTLSCSQTLNHNVMYWYQQKSSQAPKLLFHYYDKDFNNEADTPDNFQSRRPNTSFCFLDIRSPGLGDTAMYLCATSTRQHPREKLFFGSGTQLSVL.

The J gene is TRBJ2-3, the V gene TRBV7-2; weak D call: TRBD2 (6 bases). The V end was cut by 5 bases, the J end by 4 bases, with 16 bases between. The germline gives CDR1 SGHTA, CDR2 FQGNSA. The CDR3 runs to 15 residues. This chain's CDR3 is CASSHPLGEADTQYF. As DNA, the CDR3 is TGTGCCAGCAGCCACCCATTAGGGGAGGCAGATACGCAGTATTTT.

The chain carries TRBV27 and TRBJ2-5, with D possibly being TRBD1 or TRBD2 (6 bases each). This CDR3 is 16 amino acids long. Germline CDR1 reads MNHEY; CDR2 reads SMNVEV (reference sequence). Trimming removed 5 bases from V and 5 bases from J, with 21 bases in between. The CDR3 is CASSPAQRGRRETQYF. The DNA for the CDR3 is TGTGCCAGCAGTCCGGCGCAACGGGGGCGACGGGAGACCCAGTACTTC.

This clonotype was seen a handful of times. The rearrangement joins TRBV7-3 to TRBJ2-1; 12 nucleotides agree with TRBD1. The germline gives CDR1 SGHTA, CDR2 FQGTGA. The CDR3 is 14 amino acids. J was trimmed by 8 bases and V by 8 bases; bases with no gene match: 7. CDR3: CASATGTGGHEQFF. CDR3 in DNA: TGTGCCAGCGCAACCGGGACAGGGGGCCATGAGCAGTTCTTC.

This clonotype was counted between two and nine times. V usage is TRBV6-6 and J usage is TRBJ2-7, with D possibly being TRBD1 (6 bases). This CDR3 has 13 residues. Germline CDR1 is MNHNY and CDR2 is SVGAGI (reference sequence). V was cut by 2 bases and J by 4 bases, with 9 bases left in between. CDR3 residues: CASSYGTPYEQYF. The CDR3 region has the DNA TGTGCCAGCAGTTACGGGACACCGTACGAGCAGTACTTC.

This chain connects TRBV11-2 to TRBJ1-3; possible D gene TRBD1, 6 bases. The CDR3 is made up of 18 amino acids. The germline V gene encodes CDR1 SGHAT and CDR2 FQNNGV. Trimming removed 2 bases at V and 0 bases at J, with 17 bases between. CDR3 sequence: CASSLTTATGRSGNTIYF. The CDR3 coding sequence is TGTGCCAGCAGCTTAACGACCGCAACAGGGCGCTCTGGAAACACCATATATTTT.

V usage is TRBV2 and J usage is TRBJ1-2, with 8 bases fitting TRBD1. CDR3 length: 15 residues. V dropped 6 bases and J dropped 6; count of bases not matched to a gene: 12. Germline values: CDR1 SNHLY, CDR2 FYNNEI. This CDR3 is CASSRLGQGSDGYTF. As DNA, the CDR3 is TGTGCCAGCAGCCGCCTCGGACAGGGAAGCGATGGCTACACCTTC.

This clonotype showed up just a few times. The CDR3 coding sequence is TGTGCCAGCAGCTTAGAGGTGGGCGAGCAGTACTTC. It codes for CASSLEVGEQYF. The chain couples TRBV7-2 to TRBJ2-7, with no clear D. Germline lookup yields CDR1 SGHTA and CDR2 FQGNSA. The CDR3 consists of 12 residues. The ends were cut back, 1 base at V and 6 bases at J, with 7 bases in the middle.

The CDR3 spells CASSQERGDTGELFF. The DNA of the CDR3 is TGTGCCAGCAGCCAAGAGAGGGGGGATACCGGGGAGCTGTTTTTT. The chain employs TRBV4-2 and TRBJ2-2; D tentatively fits TRBD1 or TRBD2 (6 bases each). The ends were cut back, 0 bases at V and 5 bases at J, with 10 bases in the middle. In germline, CDR1 is LGHNA, CDR2 YNFKEQ. The CDR3 is 15 amino acids.

The chain joins TRBV4-3 to TRBJ2-7; D is perhaps TRBD2 (6 bases). Trimming shortened V by 1 base and J by 3 bases, and 13 bases separated the two germline ends. The CDR3 sequence is 15 residues long. In germline, CDR1 is LGHNA, CDR2 YSLEER. In DNA form, the CDR3 reads TGCGCCAGCAGCCAAGCCGACGGAGGGCTCTACGAGCAGTACTTC. Protein: CASSQADGGLYEQYF.

The chain combines TRBV2 with TRBJ2-7; D is unresolved. Trimming cost V 8 bases and J 6 bases, with 17 bases left between them. This CDR3 contains 13 residues. Germline V CDR1 and CDR2: SNHLY, FYNNEI. The CDR3 loop is CASHIGPVGEQYF. CDR3 nucleotides: TGTGCCAGCCACATAGGTCCCGTGGGCGAGCAGTACTTC.

This clonotype was counted a few times. The genes are TRBV5-1 and TRBJ1-1, with unresolved D. CDR3 length: 14 residues. Germline lookup yields CDR1 SGHRS and CDR2 YFSETQ. Trimming took off 0 bases at V and 1 base at J, with 7 bases between the two ends. The CDR3 spells CASSLEQRNTEAFF. In DNA, the CDR3 is TGCGCCAGCAGCTTGGAACAGAGGAACACTGAAGCTTTCTTT.

A few counts support this clonotype. V is TRBV9 and J is TRBJ2-3, with 9 bases aligning to TRBD2. The ends lost 3 bases at V and 5 bases at J; junction bases unmatched: 7. Germline-derived CDR1 and CDR2 are SGDLS and YYNGEE. This CDR3 is built from 15 residues. This chain's CDR3 is CASSAVAGVRDTQYF. The CDR3 nucleotides are TGTGCCAGCAGCGCCGTAGCGGGAGTGCGAGATACGCAGTATTTT.

The chain couples TRBV6-5 to TRBJ1-2, with D possibly matching TRBD1 (5 bases). V lost 6 bases, J lost 6 bases, and 14 bases lay in between. This CDR3 spans 13 amino acids. CDR1 and CDR2 (germline): MNHEY, SVGAGI. In DNA, the CDR3 is TGTGCCAGCAGGGCAGACAGTGCCAATGGCTACACCTTC. Its protein product is CASRADSANGYTF.

The J gene is TRBJ2-7, the V gene TRBV12-3 or TRBV12-4; D might be TRBD2 (7 bases). The germline V and J ends were trimmed by 6 bases and 0 bases, with 15 bases remaining between them. The CDR3 runs to 15 residues. CDR3 protein: CASSKGEGSSYEQYF. The CDR3 bases are TGTGCCAGCAGCAAGGGGGAGGGGAGCTCCTACGAGCAGTACTTC.

The chain recombines TRBV11-2 with TRBJ1-2; TRBD1 matches at 8 bases. Germline V lookup: CDR1 SGHAT, CDR2 FQNNGV. The CDR3 has 13 residues. With 3 bases clipped from V and 5 bases from J, the junction kept 2 bases outside the gene matches. The CDR3 region has the DNA TGTGCCAGCAGCTTTTGGACAGGGTATGGCTACACCTTC. Protein product: CASSFWTGYGYTF.

This clonotype showed up just a few times. The chain employs TRBV24-1 and TRBJ2-1, with 15 bases fitting TRBD2. The CDR3 covers 16 residues. V trimming: 3 bases; J trimming: 15 bases; junction bases outside the gene matches: 11. The germline CDR1 and CDR2 sequences are KGHDR and SFDVKD. Here the CDR3 DNA reads TGTGCCACCAGTGATCCCGGACTAGCGGGAGGGCCCATGATGTTCTTC. Its translation is CATSDPGLAGGPMMFF.

As to this clonotype: A single base separates this from a much larger clone, so it may be a read error. The chain joins TRBV19 to TRBJ2-1, with a tentative D call TRBD1 (5 bases). Germline V gene data show CDR1 as LNHDA and CDR2 as SQIVND (reference sequence). Trimming cost V 6 bases and J 10 bases, with 13 bases left between them. The CDR3 sequence is 12 residues long. This CDR3 reads CASRSRVQEQFF. The CDR3 DNA follows: TGTGCCAGTAGATCCAGGGTCCAAGAGCAGTTCTTC. Full variable domain (missing parts from reference TRBV19 and TRBJ2-1): DGGITQSPKYLFRKEGQNVTLSCEQNLNHDAMYWYRQDPGQGLRLIYYSQIVNDFQKGDIAEGYSVSREKKESFPLTVTSAQKNPTAFYLCASRSRVQEQFFGPGTRLTVL.

J is TRBJ2-7 and V is TRBV6-5; possible D gene TRBD1, 7 bases. In germline, CDR1 is MNHEY, CDR2 SVGAGI. Trimming took 1 base from V and 5 from J, leaving 15 bases between them. This CDR3 is built from 15 residues. The CDR3 region is CASSYWIDREDEQYF. The CDR3 DNA follows: TGTGCCAGCAGTTACTGGATCGACAGGGAGGACGAGCAGTACTTC.

This clonotype was detected a few times. The J gene is TRBJ1-2, the V gene TRBV29-1; 8 nucleotides line up with TRBD1. CDR1 is SQVTM and CDR2 is ANQGSEA in the germline V gene. V shed 7 bases and J 7 bases; nucleotides not matched to a gene: 11. CDR3 length equals 13 residues. CDR3 DNA sequence: TGCAGCGCCCTTACCGGGACAGGCGGTGGCTACACCTTC. It codes for CSALTGTGGGYTF.

The chain recombines TRBV12-3 or TRBV12-4 with TRBJ2-2; D unclear. This CDR3 is built from 14 residues. V gave up 3 bases and J gave up 2 bases, with 7 bases separating them. CDR3 sequence reads: CASSFGINTGELFF. CDR3 sequence (DNA): TGTGCCAGCAGTTTCGGCATTAACACCGGGGAGCTGTTTTTT.

The chain combines TRBV20-1 with TRBJ1-2; no definite D call. V was clipped by 0 bases and J by 2 bases, with 7 bases between them. The length of the CDR3 is 13 residues. Germline V gives CDR1 DFQATT, CDR2 SNEGSKA (reference sequence). The CDR3 spells CSARDGRNYGYTF. The CDR3 DNA reads TGCAGTGCTAGAGATGGTAGGAACTATGGCTACACCTTC.

This clonotype has just a few counts. The chain uses TRBV7-8 and TRBJ1-1, with D hard to call. Germline V gives CDR1 SGHVS, CDR2 FQNEAQ. There are 12 residues in the CDR3. V shed 9 bases and J shed 1 base, with 9 bases lying between them. DNA for the CDR3: TGTGCCAGTGGATACCAGAACACTGAAGCTTTCTTT. Translating it yields CASGYQNTEAFF.

This clonotype came up many times. The V and J genes are TRBV5-1 and TRBJ2-5; D unclear. The CDR3 sequence is 14 residues long. Trimming cost V 4 bases and J 1 base, with 11 bases left between them. Germline assignment: CDR1 SGHRS and CDR2 YFSETQ. The CDR3 here is CASSVVAVQETQYF. CDR3 DNA sequence: TGCGCCAGCAGCGTCGTGGCAGTCCAAGAGACCCAGTACTTC.

This clonotype was recorded a few times. This sequence joins TRBV5-1 and TRBJ2-2; possibly TRBD2 for D (6 bases). This CDR3 has 16 amino acids. Germline V gives CDR1 SGHRS, CDR2 YFSETQ. Trimming removed 4 bases from V and 5 bases from J, with 18 bases in between. The CDR3 loop is CASSPSTDYATGELFF. CDR3 bases: TGCGCCAGCAGCCCCTCGACGGACTATGCGACCGGGGAGCTGTTTTTT.

V and J are TRBV3-1 and TRBJ2-1; maybe TRBD1 (5 bases). V was trimmed by 8 bases and J by 1 base, leaving 18 bases between them. The CDR3 has 16 residues. Germline V gene data show CDR1 as LGHDT and CDR2 as YNNKEL (reference sequence). The CDR3 loop is CASGYGAGLSYNEQFF. For the CDR3, the DNA is TGTGCCAGCGGGTATGGGGCTGGTCTTTCCTACAATGAGCAGTTCTTC.

This clonotype was recorded only once. The chain couples TRBV5-4 to TRBJ1-3; the D gene is possibly TRBD1 (5 bases). Per germline, CDR1 SGHNT and CDR2 YYREEE (reference sequence). Trimming took 4 bases from V and 4 from J, leaving 12 bases between them. CDR3 length equals 14 residues. CDR3 DNA sequence: TGTGCCAGCAGCCATACAGGTTCAGGAAACACCATATATTTT. It is translated as CASSHTGSGNTIYF.

The chain is built from TRBV6-5 and TRBJ2-6, with D unresolved. Germline lookup yields CDR1 MNHEY and CDR2 SVGAGI. V lost 0 bases, J lost 0 bases, and 6 bases lay in between. The CDR3 contains 16 residues. CDR3 in DNA: TGTGCCAGCAGTTACTCGACATTCTCTGGGGCCAACGTCCTGACTTTC. Translating gives CASSYSTFSGANVLTF.